Shown below are 21 T cell receptor beta chains from a single sample sequenced in a study of OX40 agonist ivuxolimab in advanced cancers. Repertoires were generated with immunoSEQ multiplex PCR, while TCRdb's copy carries only in-frame clones and drops some. The repertoire consists of 75,000 to 100,000 clones, with approximately 80% occurring once and the leading ten covering around 5%. The sequencing here drew on CD4+ or CD8+ T cells sorted from blood, taken in a trial of the OX40 agonist ivuxolimab. The receptors stem from an adult with an advanced solid tumor such as melanoma, head and neck, liver or kidney cancer.

This chain connects TRBV15 to TRBJ2-1, with D unresolved. V shed 0 bases and J shed 12 bases, with 12 bases lying between them. The CDR3 spans 13 residues. The germline V gene has CDR1 LNHNV and CDR2 YYDKDF (reference sequence). The DNA for the CDR3 is TGTGCCACCAGCAGAGATATCCAGCGCGGGCAGTTCTTC. Its translation is CATSRDIQRGQFF.

V is TRBV7-9 and J is TRBJ1-3; D is undetermined. Germline values: CDR1 SEHNR, CDR2 FQNEAQ (reference sequence). The V gene lost 3 bases and the J gene lost 4 bases, with 4 bases spanning the gap. CDR3 length equals 12 residues. The CDR3 nucleotides are TGTGCCAGCAGCTTGTCGGGAAACACCATATATTTT. Protein sequence: CASSLSGNTIYF.

This chain links TRBV19 with TRBJ2-1, with D perhaps matching TRBD1 or TRBD2 (6 bases each). This CDR3 comprises 17 residues. The V gene's germline CDR1 is LNHDA and CDR2 SQIVND (reference sequence). The ends were cut back, 4 bases at V and 8 bases at J, with 24 bases in the middle. The DNA for the CDR3 is TGTGCCAGTAGTAGAGAGGGGGGAGTGTTTGGGTGGGATGAGCAGTTCTTC. Protein: CASSREGGVFGWDEQFF.

The chain links TRBV6-5 to TRBJ1-2; TRBD1 matches at 9 bases. Germline V gene lookup returns CDR1 MNHEY and CDR2 SVGAGI. The junction had 9 bases not matched to a gene; V was cut back by 6 bases and J by 7 bases. The CDR3 loop spans 14 amino acids. CDR3 loop: CASSSGQGRGGYTF. In DNA, the CDR3 is TGTGCCAGCAGCAGCGGACAGGGGAGGGGTGGCTACACCTTC.

The chain couples TRBV9 to TRBJ2-7, with 8 nucleotides matching TRBD2. CDR3 length equals 16 residues. The trim removed 4 bases at V and 7 bases at J, leaving 16 bases unmatched. Germline values: CDR1 SGDLS, CDR2 YYNGEE. DNA of the CDR3: TGTGCCAGCAGCCCTTTCTTCAGCGGGGGCCTGGAGGAGCAGTACTTC. It yields the protein CASSPFFSGGLEEQYF. Using reference TRBV9 and TRBJ2-7 for the parts outside the CDR3, the full variable domain is DSGVTQTPKHLITATGQRVTLRCSPRSGDLSVYWYQQSLDQGLQFLIQYYNGEERAKGNILERFSAQQFPDLHSELNLSSLELGDSALYFCASSPFFSGGLEEQYFGPGTRLTVT.

J is TRBJ2-7 and V is TRBV29-1, with D possibly TRBD1 on 6 matching bases. CDR1 is SQVTM and CDR2 is ANQGSEA in the germline V gene. The CDR3 contains 12 residues. The germline V and J ends were trimmed by 1 base and 2 bases, with 6 bases remaining between them. In DNA, the CDR3 is TGCAGCGTTGAAGGGACAGCCTACGAGCAGTACTTC. It is translated as CSVEGTAYEQYF.

Remarks on this clone: The sample holds other DNA sequences that translate to the same CDR3. The chain joins TRBV7-9 to TRBJ2-1; D not certain. Germline V gives CDR1 SEHNR, CDR2 FQNEAQ (reference sequence). Between the trimmed V and J ends, which lost 5 bases and 7 bases, there was a span of 6 bases. This CDR3 region has 11 residues. The CDR3 loop reads CASSPRNEQFF. The CDR3 nucleotides read TGTGCCAGCAGCCCCCGAAATGAGCAGTTCTTC.

The rearrangement uses TRBV30 and TRBJ1-1; D not resolved. V was clipped by 2 bases and J by 11 bases, with 15 bases between them. This CDR3 has 12 amino acids. Germline V lookup: CDR1 GTSNPN, CDR2 SVGIG (reference sequence). CDR3 residues: CAWSSPPGTAFF. The DNA of the CDR3 is TGTGCCTGGAGTTCACCCCCGGGAACGGCTTTCTTT.

This chain links TRBV5-1 with TRBJ2-5; 15 bases agree with TRBD2. Germline assignment: CDR1 SGHRS and CDR2 YFSETQ. There are 19 residues in the CDR3. V gave up 2 bases and J gave up 2 bases; unmatched junction bases: 10. CDR3 DNA: TGCGCCAGCAGCTTAACTGGGACTAGCGGGAGGCAATATCAAGAGACCCAGTACTTC. Its translation is CASSLTGTSGRQYQETQYF.

The rearrangement links TRBV10-2 to TRBJ2-7; 11 bases map to TRBD2. This CDR3 has 15 residues. Trimming removed 2 bases from V and 6 bases from J; junction bases left unmatched: 6. In germline, CDR1 is WSHSY, CDR2 SAAADI. Written as DNA, the CDR3 is TGCGCCAGCAGTGAGAGGGTAGCGGGGGGGGCCGAGCAGTACTTC. Amino acids: CASSERVAGGAEQYF.

The CDR3 DNA reads TGTGCCAGCAGTACTCGGGGGGGGGAGCAGTTCTTC. Amino acid sequence: CASSTRGGEQFF. The chain is built from TRBV6-5 and TRBJ2-1, with TRBD2 matching 8 bases. Trimming removed 5 bases from V and 10 bases from J; junction bases left unmatched: 4. Germline CDR1 and CDR2: MNHEY and SVGAGI. The CDR3 loop spans 12 amino acids.

The genes are TRBV19 and TRBJ1-1; D not certain. This CDR3 has 13 amino acids. CDR1 and CDR2 from the germline V gene are LNHDA and SQIVND (reference sequence). V shed 3 bases and J shed 0 bases, with 5 bases lying between them. For the CDR3, the DNA is TGTGCCAGTAGTATTAGTTTGAACACTGAAGCTTTCTTT. Residues: CASSISLNTEAFF. Combining the CDR3 with reference TRBV19 and TRBJ1-1 gives the whole variable domain DGGITQSPKYLFRKEGQNVTLSCEQNLNHDAMYWYRQDPGQGLRLIYYSQIVNDFQKGDIAEGYSVSREKKESFPLTVTSAQKNPTAFYLCASSISLNTEAFFGQGTRLTVV.

A few counts support this clone. Written as DNA, the CDR3 is TGTGCCATCAGCCGACTAGCGGAGGACAATGAGCAGTTCTTC. This translates into CAISRLAEDNEQFF. The chain uses TRBV10-3 and TRBJ2-1, with 9 bases fitting TRBD2. The CDR3 covers 14 residues. CDR1 is ENHRY, CDR2 SYGVKD, per germline. V lost 6 bases and J lost 5; bases outside the gene matches: 5.

The rearrangement joins TRBV7-2 to TRBJ2-4, with D possibly being TRBD2 (6 bases). The CDR3 is 14 residues long. CDR1 and CDR2 (germline): SGHTA, FQGNSA. V was clipped by 1 base and J by 7 bases, with 11 bases between them. The CDR3 DNA reads as TGTGCCAGCAGCTTAGAGCCGGGACTCAACATTCAGTACTTC. It specifies CASSLEPGLNIQYF.

V is TRBV27 and J is TRBJ1-4; tentatively, D is TRBD1 (5 bases). The germline V and J ends were trimmed by 4 bases and 0 bases, with 15 bases remaining between them. The CDR3 runs 17 residues. Germline CDR1 is MNHEY and CDR2 is SMNVEV (reference sequence). The CDR3 spells CASSSGAGLSTNEKLFF. CDR3 DNA: TGTGCCAGCAGTTCTGGGGCAGGCCTTTCAACTAATGAAAAACTGTTTTTT. Together with reference TRBV27 and TRBJ1-4, the CDR3 gives the full variable domain: EAQVTQNPRYLITVTGKKLTVTCSQNMNHEYMSWYRQDPGLGLRQIYYSMNVEVTDKGDVPEGYKVSRKEKRNFPLILESPSPNQTSLYFCASSSGAGLSTNEKLFFGSGTQLSVL.

This clone showed up just once. The chain uses TRBV19 and TRBJ2-1; 11 bases agree with TRBD2. The CDR3 contains 15 residues. V lost 5 bases and J lost 4; bases outside the gene matches: 4. Germline loops: CDR1 LNHDA, CDR2 SQIVND (reference sequence). CDR3 loop: CASSAGTSGYNEQFF. The CDR3 DNA sequence: TGTGCCAGTAGTGCCGGGACTAGCGGTTACAATGAGCAGTTCTTC.

The rearrangement uses TRBV4-2 and TRBJ2-1; D is unresolved. The germline V gene has CDR1 LGHNA and CDR2 YNFKEQ. V shed 0 bases and J shed 3 bases, with 9 bases lying between them. The CDR3 loop spans 15 amino acids. CDR3 sequence: CASSQDLVDYNEQFF. The CDR3 DNA is TGTGCCAGCAGCCAAGATTTGGTGGACTACAATGAGCAGTTCTTC.

The chain employs TRBV19 and TRBJ1-1; tentatively, D is TRBD1 (6 bases). The germline V and J ends were trimmed by 4 bases and 1 base, with 10 bases remaining between them. The CDR3 is 14 amino acids. Germline V lookup: CDR1 LNHDA, CDR2 SQIVND (reference sequence). This CDR3 reads CASSTGTSNTEAFF. CDR3 bases: TGTGCCAGTAGTACCGGGACATCGAACACTGAAGCTTTCTTT.

This rearrangement joins TRBV5-1 to TRBJ2-2, with 14 bases identical to TRBD2. CDR1 is SGHRS and CDR2 is YFSETQ in the germline V gene. This CDR3 has 19 residues. J gave up 0 bases and V 0 bases, and 4 bases lay outside the gene matches. The CDR3 protein is CASSLAGTSGGSNTGELFF. CDR3 bases: TGCGCCAGCAGCTTGGCCGGGACTAGCGGGGGTTCGAACACCGGGGAGCTGTTTTTT.

The chain recombines TRBV25-1 with TRBJ2-7; the D is unclear. The CDR3 has 15 residues. Trimming removed 4 bases from V and 7 bases from J, with 20 bases in between. Germline V lookup: CDR1 MGHDK, CDR2 SYGVNS. CDR3 nucleotide sequence: TGTGCCAGCAGTGGAAACACACGGGCCCACGGAGAGCAGTACTTC. Protein product: CASSGNTRAHGEQYF.

On this clone: One end of the junction does not line up with germline, which may come from a read error. This chain connects TRBV5-5 to TRBJ1-5; maybe TRBD1 (6 bases). This CDR3 comprises 14 residues. Germline CDR1 SGHKS, CDR2 YYEKEE (reference sequence). The DNA of the CDR3 is TGTGCCAGCAGTTTGGACAGTAGCAATCAGCCCCAGCATTTT. It specifies CASSLDSSNQPQHF.